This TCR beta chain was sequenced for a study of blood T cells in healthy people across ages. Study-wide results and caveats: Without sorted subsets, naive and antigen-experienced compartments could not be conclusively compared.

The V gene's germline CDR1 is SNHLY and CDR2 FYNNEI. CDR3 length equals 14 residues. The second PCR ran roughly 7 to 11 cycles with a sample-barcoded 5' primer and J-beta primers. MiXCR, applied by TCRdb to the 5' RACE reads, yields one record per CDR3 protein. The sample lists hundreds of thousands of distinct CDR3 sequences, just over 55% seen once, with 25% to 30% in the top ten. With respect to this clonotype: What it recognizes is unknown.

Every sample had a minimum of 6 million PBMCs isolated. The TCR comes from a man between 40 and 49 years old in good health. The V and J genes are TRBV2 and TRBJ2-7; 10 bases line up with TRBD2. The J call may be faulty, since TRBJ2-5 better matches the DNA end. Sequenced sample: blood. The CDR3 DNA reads TGTGCCAGCCCGGGCCTAGCGGGAGAAGAGACCCAGTACTTC. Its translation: CASPGLAGEETQYF.